Listed below are T cell receptor beta chains from one sample, sequenced in a study of CD8 T cells in Susac syndrome. From the immunoSEQ multiplex PCR reads, TCRdb called clonotypes with MiXCR, one entry per CDR3 protein. The repertoire consists of roughly 50,000 distinct CDR3 sequences, with around 92% occurring once and the leading ten covering around 0.42%. Sequenced material: CD8+ T cells from PBMCs. These receptors came from a human donor in good health. The CDR3 runs from the conserved cysteine through the conserved F or W. A D gene is named only where the DNA matches it firmly. Size values are once, few and many counts, or a class for expanded clones, and some rows have none.

D,V,size,J,CDR3,DNA
NA,TRBV16,NA,TRBJ2-2,CASSQSGDTGELFF,TGTGCCAGCAGCCAATCGGGGGACACCGGGGAGCTGTTTTTT
NA,TRBV14,NA,TRBJ2-1,CASSQVRRNEQFF,TGTGCCAGCAGCCAAGTTAGGAGAAATGAGCAGTTCTTC
NA,TRBV29-1,NA,TRBJ1-1,CSVEDDGRGGQAFF,TGCAGCGTTGAAGATGACGGGAGGGGAGGACAAGCTTTCTTT
NA,TRBV4-1,few,TRBJ2-7,CASSQRWTPSYEQYF,TGCGCCAGCAGCCAAAGGTGGACTCCCTCCTACGAGCAGTACTTC
NA,TRBV20-1,NA,TRBJ2-7,CSARGIRGEYYEQYF,TGCAGTGCTAGAGGGATAAGGGGGGAGTACTACGAGCAGTACTTC
NA,TRBV6-2/TRBV6-3,NA,TRBJ2-1,CASSPTADYNEQFF,TGTGCCAGCAGCCCTACGGCGGACTACAATGAGCAGTTCTTC
NA,TRBV27,NA,TRBJ2-1,CATGHGGKVLNEQFF,TGTGCCACCGGACATGGGGGGAAGGTCCTCAATGAGCAGTTCTTC
TRBD2,TRBV9,NA,TRBJ2-7,CASSGGGLEYEQYF,TGTGCCAGCAGCGGGGGAGGGCTGGAGTACGAGCAGTACTTC
NA,TRBV7-6,NA,TRBJ2-7,CASSFGPDPLHEQYF,TGTGCCAGCAGCTTTGGACCAGATCCTCTCCACGAGCAGTACTTC
NA,TRBV19,NA,TRBJ2-2,CASSVPGLPGELFF,TGTGCCAGTAGTGTACCGGGCCTACCGGGGGAGCTGTTTTTT
TRBD2,TRBV7-8,NA,TRBJ2-2,CASSPIAGGPLSGTGELFF,TGTGCCAGCAGCCCTATAGCGGGAGGGCCTCTTTCGGGCACCGGGGAGCTGTTTTTT
NA,TRBV19,NA,TRBJ2-1,CASSRTNGNEQFF,TGTGCCAGTAGTCGGACTAATGGGAATGAGCAGTTCTTC
TRBD2,TRBV5-1,NA,TRBJ2-7,CASSQGLAGGEQYF,TGCGCCAGCAGCCAGGGACTAGCGGGAGGCGAGCAGTACTTC
TRBD2,TRBV12-3/TRBV12-4,NA,TRBJ2-5,CASSPGRAGETQYF,TGTGCCAGCAGCCCGGGGAGGGCCGGGGAGACCCAGTACTTC
NA,TRBV19,NA,TRBJ1-1,CASSIDGGSTAFF,TGTGCCAGTAGTATAGATGGGGGATCAACTGCTTTCTTT
NA,TRBV27,once,TRBJ2-7,CASSYGGPKYEQYF,TGTGCCAGCAGTTATGGAGGGCCAAAGTACGAGCAGTACTTC
NA,TRBV19,NA,TRBJ1-5,CASSMDMSQPQHF,TGTGCCAGTAGTATGGATATGTCACAGCCCCAGCATTTT
NA,TRBV6-6,NA,TRBJ2-1,CASRPRESTNNEQFF,TGTGCCAGCCGCCCCCGGGAGTCTACTAACAATGAGCAGTTCTTC
NA,TRBV27,NA,TRBJ1-5,CASSARFGQPQHF,TGTGCCAGCAGTGCCCGATTCGGTCAGCCCCAGCATTTT
NA,TRBV5-1,NA,TRBJ2-7,CASSFGTGEQYF,TGCGCCAGCAGCTTTGGTACGGGCGAGCAGTACTTC
NA,TRBV19,NA,TRBJ2-7,CASSPGTGGLYEQYF,TGTGCCAGTAGTCCCGGGACTGGCGGTCTCTACGAGCAGTACTTC
TRBD2,TRBV11-2,NA,TRBJ2-7,CASSLVVSGSGEQYF,TGTGCCAGCAGCTTAGTGGTTAGCGGGAGCGGCGAGCAGTACTTC
NA,TRBV27,NA,TRBJ2-5,CASSFQGETQYF,TGTGCCAGCAGTTTCCAAGGGGAGACCCAGTACTTC
TRBD2,TRBV2,NA,TRBJ2-3,CASSAPSGQPSGRLSTDTQYF,TGTGCCAGCAGTGCACCCTCAGGACAGCCAAGCGGGAGGCTTAGCACAGATACGCAGTATTTT
NA,TRBV28,NA,TRBJ2-5,CASSLLAGVPSETQYF,TGTGCCAGCAGTTTACTAGCCGGGGTACCTTCGGAGACCCAGTACTTC
NA,TRBV12-2,NA,TRBJ2-2,CASRLHRSGPQIKYTGELFF,TGTGCAAGTCGCTTGCACCGTTCGGGACCTCAAATAAAATACACCGGGGAGCTGTTTTTT
NA,TRBV30,NA,TRBJ1-1,CAWSVRPPRGYTEAFF,TGTGCCTGGAGTGTCCGGCCCCCCAGGGGCTACACTGAAGCTTTCTTT
NA,TRBV7-6,once,TRBJ2-2,CASSPVGTGELFF,TGTGCCAGCAGCCCTGTCGGCACCGGGGAGCTGTTTTTT
TRBD1,TRBV20-1,NA,TRBJ1-1,CSASGDRGSNTEAFF,TGCAGTGCTAGTGGGGACAGGGGATCTAACACTGAAGCTTTCTTT
NA,TRBV30,once,TRBJ1-1,CAWNGRNTEAFF,TGTGCCTGGAATGGGAGGAACACTGAAGCTTTCTTT
TRBD2,TRBV4-1,NA,TRBJ2-1,CASSHSGTDYNEQFF,TGCGCCAGCAGCCACAGCGGGACGGACTACAATGAGCAGTTCTTC
NA,TRBV30,NA,TRBJ2-1,CAWSVQLTEQFF,TGTGCCTGGAGTGTCCAACTAACTGAGCAGTTCTTC
TRBD2,TRBV5-1,NA,TRBJ2-2,CASRGLADSSGELFF,TGCGCCAGCAGGGGACTAGCGGATTCCAGCGGGGAGCTGTTTTTT
TRBD2,TRBV7-2,NA,TRBJ2-5,CASSLGGLAGGSSETQYF,TGTGCCAGCAGCTTAGGGGGGCTAGCGGGAGGTAGCTCAGAGACCCAGTACTTC
TRBD2,TRBV7-9,NA,TRBJ2-3,CASSSMGGSRDTQYF,TGTGCCAGCAGCTCAATGGGGGGGTCCCGAGATACGCAGTATTTT
NA,TRBV20-1,NA,TRBJ2-7,CSARDPGEFDEQYF,TGCAGTGCTAGAGACCCTGGGGAGTTCGACGAGCAGTACTTC
TRBD1,TRBV20-1,NA,TRBJ1-2,CSAPGTGADENYGYTF,TGCAGTGCGCCTGGCACAGGGGCTGATGAGAACTATGGCTACACCTTC
TRBD2,TRBV6-1,NA,TRBJ2-1,CASSRNPSSGRRNEQFF,TGTGCCAGCAGTCGCAATCCTTCTAGCGGGAGAAGGAATGAGCAGTTCTTC
NA,TRBV14,NA,TRBJ1-2,CASSDRGSLYGYTF,TGTGCCAGCAGCGACCGAGGATCCCTATATGGCTACACCTTC
NA,TRBV27,NA,TRBJ2-2,CASSTWDGDKTGELFF,TGTGCCAGCAGTACGTGGGACGGAGATAAAACCGGGGAGCTGTTTTTT
TRBD2,TRBV7-8,NA,TRBJ2-3,CASSWRTSGSADTQYF,TGTGCCAGCAGCTGGCGGACTAGCGGGAGTGCGGATACGCAGTATTTT